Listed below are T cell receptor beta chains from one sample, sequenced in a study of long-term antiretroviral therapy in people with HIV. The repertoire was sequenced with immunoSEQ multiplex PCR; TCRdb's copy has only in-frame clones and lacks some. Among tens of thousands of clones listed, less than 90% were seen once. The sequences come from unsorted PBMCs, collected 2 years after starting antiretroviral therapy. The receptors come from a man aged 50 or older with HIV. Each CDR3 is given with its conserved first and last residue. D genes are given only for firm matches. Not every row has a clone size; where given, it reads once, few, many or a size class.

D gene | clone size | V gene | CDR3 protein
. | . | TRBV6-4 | CASSDSPRPSADEQFF
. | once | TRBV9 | CASSIMDAAYEQYF
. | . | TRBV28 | CASSLRGVTYGYTF
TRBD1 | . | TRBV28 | CASSYRGQQPQHF
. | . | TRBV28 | CASSLGAGHLDNTEAFF
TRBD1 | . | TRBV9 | CASSPRQGAHEQYF
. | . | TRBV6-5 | CASSRDLFNYGYTF
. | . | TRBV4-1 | CASSQGLSTSLETQYF
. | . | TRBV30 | CAWTRTGESNYGYTF
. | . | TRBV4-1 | CASSHPGLGGPAWETQYF
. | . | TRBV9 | CASSVVGTRWNTIYF
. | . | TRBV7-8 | CASSFLVGLQETQYF
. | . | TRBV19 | CASLQGANTEAFF
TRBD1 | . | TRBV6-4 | CASSKGTGNEKLFF
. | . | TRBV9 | CASNGNYGYTF
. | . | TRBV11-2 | CASSRNQVAGEKLFF